This T cell receptor (beta chain) was sequenced during a study of blood T cell repertoires in COVID-19. V was clipped by 2 bases and J by 7 bases; unmatched bases: 4. Per the germline V gene, CDR1 is SGHDN and CDR2 is FVKESK. CDR3 length: 13 residues. Profiling relied on immunoSEQ multiplex PCR, and the TCRdb table lists in-frame clones only, not all of them. The sample shows around 250,000 clones, about 86% of them seen only once. The clonotype comes from a man aged 25-45 years with acute COVID-19. The specimen sequenced was PBMCs or T cells enriched from blood (not recorded which). The chain couples TRBV14 to TRBJ1-2, with 7 bases aligning to TRBD1. The CDR3 spells CASSQLQGGGYTF. The CDR3 DNA reads TGTGCCAGCAGCCAACTTCAGGGGGGTGGCTACACCTTC.